The 30 T cell receptor beta chains below were found in one sample sequenced in a study of shared clonotypes between healthy human individuals. Data came from immunoSEQ multiplex PCR; TCRdb stores just in-frame clones and leaves some out. The sample includes 110,000 or so clones, approximately 70% of them seen just once. The source material was memory CD8+ T cells sorted from blood. As to subset: CD45RO+ cells pooled with CCR7-negative TemRA cells. These receptors were collected from a woman in her twenties or thirties in good health.

This clone occurred once. The chain links TRBV19 to TRBJ1-1; D possibly corresponds to TRBD1 (6 bases). Trimming took 5 bases from V and 9 from J, leaving 19 bases between them. CDR3 length equals 14 residues. Per the germline V gene, CDR1 is LNHDA and CDR2 is SQIVND (reference sequence). Written as DNA, the CDR3 is TGTGCCAGTAGTCCTCCGGACAGAGGGTTTAAAGCTTTCTTT. Translated, it gives CASSPPDRGFKAFF. The full variable domain, in which reference TRBV19 and TRBJ1-1 provide the parts outside the CDR3, is DGGITQSPKYLFRKEGQNVTLSCEQNLNHDAMYWYRQDPGQGLRLIYYSQIVNDFQKGDIAEGYSVSREKKESFPLTVTSAQKNPTAFYLCASSPPDRGFKAFFGQGTRLTVV.

J is TRBJ2-7 and V is TRBV11-3, with 14 nucleotides matching TRBD2. The CDR3 length is 17 residues. The trim removed 4 bases at V and 6 bases at J, leaving 11 bases unmatched. CDR1 SGHNT and CDR2 YENEEA come from the germline V gene. The CDR3 spells CASSSIPGLAGEGEQYF. The CDR3 DNA reads TGTGCCAGCAGCTCAATCCCGGGACTAGCGGGAGAGGGCGAGCAGTACTTC.

The chain uses TRBV20-1 and TRBJ1-2; D not certain. Trimming took off 5 bases at V and 6 bases at J, with 4 bases between the two ends. The germline V gene encodes CDR1 DFQATT and CDR2 SNEGSKA (reference sequence). The CDR3 consists of 9 residues. The CDR3 here is CSARNGYTF. The CDR3 DNA reads TGCAGTGCTCGGAATGGCTACACCTTC.

This clone was observed at least ten times. CDR3 in amino acids: CAISEAGDTEAFF. In DNA form, the CDR3 reads TGTGCCATCAGCGAGGCAGGGGACACTGAAGCTTTCTTT. The genes are TRBV10-3 and TRBJ1-1; perhaps TRBD1 as D (6 bases). CDR1 ENHRY and CDR2 SYGVKD come from the germline V gene. The V end was cut by 6 bases, the J end by 3 bases, with 11 bases between. The CDR3 totals 13 residues.

This chain joins TRBV30 and TRBJ2-1, with a possible D match to TRBD2 (7 bases). The CDR3 sequence is 14 residues long. From germline, CDR1 is GTSNPN and CDR2 SVGIG (reference sequence). Trimming took 3 bases from V and 9 from J, leaving 18 bases between them. The CDR3 is CAWRGGGPSGEQFF. In DNA, the CDR3 is TGTGCCTGGAGAGGGGGAGGGCCTTCTGGTGAGCAGTTCTTC.

The chain uses TRBV6-6 and TRBJ1-5; weak D call: TRBD1 (5 bases). Between the trimmed V and J ends, which lost 2 bases and 4 bases, there was a span of 12 bases. The germline V gene encodes CDR1 MNHNY and CDR2 SVGAGI (reference sequence). The CDR3 has 15 residues. CDR3 nucleotides: TGTGCCAGCAGTTACACTCAGGGTTGGAATCAGCCCCAGCATTTT. Protein sequence: CASSYTQGWNQPQHF.

This clone has at least ten counts. This chain connects TRBV6-1 to TRBJ1-5; tentative D call: TRBD1 (5 bases). Trimming left V 4 bases short and J 4 bases short, with 11 bases between. The CDR3 sequence is 14 residues long. CDR1 is MNHNS and CDR2 is SASEGT in the germline V gene. The CDR3 reads CASSGGTENQPQHF. The CDR3 DNA is TGTGCCAGCAGTGGGGGGACGGAGAATCAGCCCCAGCATTTT.

The rearrangement links TRBV25-1 to TRBJ2-1, with D possibly TRBD1 on 6 matching bases. CDR1 MGHDK and CDR2 SYGVNS come from the germline V gene. The CDR3 contains 14 residues. V shed 2 bases and J shed 9 bases, with 14 bases lying between them. The CDR3 region is CASSEHEQGFEQFF. The CDR3 coding sequence is TGTGCCAGCAGTGAACATGAACAGGGATTTGAGCAGTTCTTC.

The chain recombines TRBV11-2 with TRBJ2-5, with 10 bases lining up with TRBD2. The V segment lost 2 bases and the J segment 1 base; nucleotides outside the gene matches: 7. The germline CDR1 and CDR2 sequences are SGHAT and FQNNGV. The CDR3 consists of 17 residues. The CDR3 reads CASSLTLAGGVQETQYF. In nucleotides, the CDR3 is TGTGCCAGCAGCTTAACGTTAGCGGGAGGAGTCCAAGAGACCCAGTACTTC. The full variable domain, completed using reference TRBV11-2 and TRBJ2-5, is EAGVAQSPRYKIIEKRQSVAFWCNPISGHATLYWYQQILGQGPKLLIQFQNNGVVDDSQLPKDRFSAERLKGVDSTLKIQPAKLEDSAVYLCASSLTLAGGVQETQYFGPGTRLLVL.

This clone was recorded at least ten times. Other DNA sequences in this specimen translate into the identical CDR3. The chain combines TRBV25-1 with TRBJ2-7; 9 nucleotides align to TRBD1. CDR1 MGHDK and CDR2 SYGVNS come from the germline V gene. The J segment lost 5 bases and the V segment lost 3 bases, leaving 8 bases of the junction unmatched. This CDR3 spans 15 amino acids. Here the CDR3 reads CASSDPNRGPDEQYF. The CDR3 nucleotides are TGTGCCAGCAGTGATCCCAACAGGGGGCCTGACGAGCAGTACTTC.

The gene calls are TRBV6-1 and TRBJ2-3; weak D call: TRBD1 (6 bases). The germline CDR1 and CDR2 sequences are MNHNS and SASEGT. Trimming stripped 2 bases from V and 3 bases from J, with 15 bases between. This CDR3 contains 16 residues. CDR3 amino acids: CASSETGLVSTDTQYF. The CDR3 DNA sequence: TGTGCCAGCAGTGAAACAGGGTTAGTTTCTACAGATACGCAGTATTTT.

J is TRBJ2-7 and V is TRBV13, with D maybe TRBD1 (7 bases). V was shortened by 3 bases and J by 5 bases, with 20 bases between the two germline ends. The germline V gene has CDR1 PRHDT and CDR2 FYEKMQ (reference sequence). This CDR3 has 16 amino acids. For the CDR3, the DNA is TGTGCCAGCAGCTTGTTGGGCGGGACAGTGTCCCACGAGCAGTACTTC. It translates to CASSLLGGTVSHEQYF.

The chain links TRBV27 to TRBJ2-7; D uncertain. The CDR3 covers 17 residues. The germline CDR1 and CDR2 sequences are MNHEY and SMNVEV (reference sequence). Trimming stripped 3 bases from V and 2 bases from J, with 20 bases between. The CDR3: CASSLVSMGGATYEQYF. CDR3 sequence (DNA): TGTGCCAGCAGTTTGGTGTCAATGGGTGGCGCAACCTACGAGCAGTACTTC.

The rearrangement uses TRBV29-1 and TRBJ2-5; perhaps TRBD1 as D (6 bases). The DNA end is a closer match to TRBJ2-7, so the J assignment may be wrong. Germline values: CDR1 SQVTM, CDR2 ANQGSEA. The CDR3 covers 13 residues. The CDR3 sequence: CSVMSGHTYEQYF. In nucleotides, the CDR3 is TGCAGCGTCATGTCGGGACACACCTACGAGCAGTACTTC.

This chain uses TRBV5-6 with TRBJ2-2, with TRBD2 identical over 9 bases. Per germline, CDR1 SGHDT and CDR2 YYEEEE. This CDR3 spans 16 amino acids. V was pared by 4 bases and J by 2 bases, with 6 bases of the junction left unmatched. This CDR3 reads CASSDLAGINTGELFF. Here the CDR3 DNA reads TGTGCCAGCAGCGACCTAGCGGGAATTAACACCGGGGAGCTGTTTTTT.

This clone was counted between two and nine times. This chain links TRBV29-1 with TRBJ2-1; D is perhaps TRBD2 (6 bases). The CDR3 runs 13 residues. V dropped 7 bases and J dropped 4 bases, with 14 bases sitting between them. In germline, CDR1 is SQVTM, CDR2 ANQGSEA. Here the CDR3 reads CSARGLEYNEQFF. The CDR3 DNA follows: TGCAGCGCTCGGGGACTTGAATACAATGAGCAGTTCTTC.

In this sample, this clone turned up a few times. The V gene is TRBV27, the J gene TRBJ1-3; D is undetermined. The CDR3 runs 15 residues. Germline loops: CDR1 MNHEY, CDR2 SMNVEV (reference sequence). V was clipped by 4 bases and J by 6 bases, with 16 bases between them. CDR3 bases: TGTGCCAGCAGTTATAGCCCGTCGGGGATAAACACCATATATTTT. Protein sequence: CASSYSPSGINTIYF.

The chain combines TRBV30 with TRBJ2-7, with D perhaps TRBD2 (5 bases). The CDR3 spans 12 residues. The germline V and J ends were trimmed by 0 bases and 6 bases, with 9 bases remaining between them. Germline CDR1 and CDR2: GTSNPN and SVGIG (reference sequence). CDR3 protein: CAWSVSRAEQYF. The CDR3 region has the DNA TGTGCCTGGAGTGTCTCGAGGGCCGAGCAGTACTTC.

The chain combines TRBV27 with TRBJ2-7; TRBD2 matches 9 bases. The V gene end was trimmed by 4 bases and the J gene end by 7 bases; junction bases not matched to a gene: 11. The CDR3 has 15 residues. In germline, CDR1 is MNHEY, CDR2 SMNVEV (reference sequence). This CDR3 reads CASSSLGLAMGEQYF. DNA for the CDR3: TGTGCCAGCAGTTCCCTCGGACTAGCGATGGGGGAGCAGTACTTC.

The chain employs TRBV5-1 and TRBJ2-1; the D call may be TRBD1 or TRBD2 (5 bases each). V was cut by 1 base and J by 0 bases, with 8 bases left in between. Germline CDR1 reads SGHRS; CDR2 reads YFSETQ. CDR3 length equals 15 residues. The CDR3 DNA reads TGCGCCAGCAGCTTGACAGGACTCTCCTACAATGAGCAGTTCTTC. Translating gives CASSLTGLSYNEQFF.

The chain joins TRBV7-6 to TRBJ1-2; 9 bases are shared with TRBD1. This CDR3 has 13 amino acids. J gave up 8 bases and V 0 bases, and 1 base lay outside the gene matches. CDR1 is SGHVS and CDR2 is FNYEAQ in the germline V gene. In nucleotides, the CDR3 is TGTGCCAGCAGCTTAGCGGGACAGGGAGGCTACACCTTC. This codes for CASSLAGQGGYTF.

This clone was found once. The chain uses TRBV28 and TRBJ2-6, with D unclear. Germline loops: CDR1 MDHEN, CDR2 SYDVKM. Trimming stripped 6 bases from V and 3 bases from J, with 15 bases between. The CDR3 loop spans 16 amino acids. Here the CDR3 reads CASSLLRLGGANVLTF. In nucleotides, the CDR3 is TGTGCCAGCAGCCTCCTCCGCCTGGGTGGGGCCAACGTCCTGACTTTC.

The J gene is TRBJ2-7, the V gene TRBV4-2; unclear D gene. The CDR3 length is 13 residues. The V gene lost 5 bases and the J gene lost 6 bases, with 14 bases spanning the gap. Germline loops: CDR1 LGHNA, CDR2 YNFKEQ. The CDR3 DNA reads as TGTGCCAGCAGCTTGGCTCCACAGCTCGAGCAGTACTTC. This sequence encodes CASSLAPQLEQYF.

The chain recombines TRBV10-2 with TRBJ1-5, with D perhaps matching TRBD1 (5 bases). The CDR3 loop spans 15 amino acids. Looked up from germline, CDR1 is WSHSY and CDR2 is SAAADI. Between the trimmed V and J ends, which lost 3 bases and 7 bases, there was a span of 16 bases. CDR3 residues: CASSEDSGVEQPQHF. Here the CDR3 DNA reads TGCGCCAGCAGTGAAGACAGTGGGGTGGAACAGCCCCAGCATTTT.

V and J are TRBV27 and TRBJ2-7; 7 nucleotides align to TRBD1. CDR1 MNHEY and CDR2 SMNVEV come from the germline V gene (reference sequence). CDR3 size: 14 residues. The J segment lost 6 bases and the V segment lost 8 bases, leaving 13 bases of the junction unmatched. The CDR3 reads CASPTRDRVCEQYF. The CDR3 coding sequence is TGTGCCAGCCCTACCAGAGACAGGGTATGCGAGCAGTACTTC.

This chain connects TRBV27 to TRBJ1-2; 10 nucleotides align to TRBD1. Per germline, CDR1 MNHEY and CDR2 SMNVEV (reference sequence). The CDR3 has 16 residues. V lost 5 bases to trimming and J lost 6 bases; unmatched junction nucleotides: 12. The CDR3 DNA reads TGTGCCAGCAGTCGGTACACCGGGACAGGGGCCAATGGCTACACCTTC. This codes for CASSRYTGTGANGYTF.

The chain couples TRBV5-5 to TRBJ2-7; tentatively, D is TRBD1 or TRBD2 (5 bases each). The CDR3 runs to 14 residues. Per the germline V gene, CDR1 is SGHKS and CDR2 is YYEKEE (reference sequence). Trimming stripped 4 bases from V and 0 bases from J, with 11 bases between. DNA for the CDR3: TGTGCCAGCAGCAGGGACGGCAGCTCCTACGAGCAGTACTTC. Residues: CASSRDGSSYEQYF.

The V and J genes are TRBV11-2 and TRBJ1-3; D unclear. The CDR3 length is 13 residues. The germline V gene encodes CDR1 SGHAT and CDR2 FQNNGV. V was shortened by 0 bases and J by 3 bases, with 3 bases between the two germline ends. CDR3 loop: CASSLDYGNTIYF. The CDR3 coding sequence is TGTGCCAGCAGCTTAGATTATGGAAACACCATATATTTT.

The chain employs TRBV5-4 and TRBJ1-1; no clear D gene. The V gene's germline CDR1 is SGHNT and CDR2 YYREEE (reference sequence). CDR3 length equals 13 residues. V lost 0 bases and J lost 5, with 8 bases in between. Here the CDR3 DNA reads TGTGCCAGCAGCTTGGGTCTACGTACTGAAGCTTTCTTT. This codes for CASSLGLRTEAFF.

This chain uses TRBV10-1 with TRBJ2-7; 8 bases line up with TRBD2. Germline V lookup: CDR1 WNHNN, CDR2 SYGVQD (reference sequence). This CDR3 comprises 14 residues. Losses at the gene ends were 9 bases for V and 4 bases for J; bases not matched to a gene: 11. The CDR3 reads CASSASGSGYEQYF. DNA of the CDR3: TGCGCCAGTTCAGCGAGCGGGAGTGGGTACGAGCAGTACTTC.